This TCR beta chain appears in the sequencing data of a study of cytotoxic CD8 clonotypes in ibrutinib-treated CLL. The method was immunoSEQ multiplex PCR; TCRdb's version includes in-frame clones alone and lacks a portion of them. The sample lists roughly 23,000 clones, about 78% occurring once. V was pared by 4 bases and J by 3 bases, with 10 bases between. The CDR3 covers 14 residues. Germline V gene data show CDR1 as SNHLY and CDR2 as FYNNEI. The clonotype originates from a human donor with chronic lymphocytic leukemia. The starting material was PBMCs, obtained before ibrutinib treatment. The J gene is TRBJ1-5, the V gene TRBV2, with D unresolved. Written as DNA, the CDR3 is TGTGCCAGCAGTGGCAGAGACCTCAATCAGCCCCAGCATTTT. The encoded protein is CASSGRDLNQPQHF.